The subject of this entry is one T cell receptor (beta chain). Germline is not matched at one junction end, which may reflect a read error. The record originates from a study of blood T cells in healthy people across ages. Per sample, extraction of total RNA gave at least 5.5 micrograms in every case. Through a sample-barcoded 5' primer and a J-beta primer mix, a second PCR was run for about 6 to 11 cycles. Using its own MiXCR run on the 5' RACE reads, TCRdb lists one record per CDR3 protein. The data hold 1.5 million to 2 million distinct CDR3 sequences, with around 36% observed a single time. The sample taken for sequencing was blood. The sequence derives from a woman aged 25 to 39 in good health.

CDR3 sequence reads: CSARRSHTGTQYF. The CDR3 DNA reads TGCAGTGCTCGGCGGTCCCACACAGGTACGCAGTATTTT. This chain connects TRBV20-1 to TRBJ2-3; TRBD1 might be the D (5 bases). The CDR3 is made up of 13 amino acids. Germline V gene sequence: CDR1 DFQATT, CDR2 SNEGSKA (reference sequence).